This T cell receptor (beta chain) derives from a study of response to subunit inactivated influenza vaccine. TCRdb fed the RT-PCR reads into MiXCR, producing one record per CDR3 protein. The data show about 540,000 distinct CDR3 sequences, with around 21% seen just once and around 2.8% held by the top ten. CDR3 length equals 14 residues. Between the trimmed V and J ends, which lost 3 bases and 0 bases, there was a span of 9 bases. Germline V gene lookup returns CDR1 KGHSH and CDR2 LQKENI. The sample also formed part of further work on T cells expressing NK-cell markers. That study reports: 5'RACE template switching with UMIs generated TCR beta cDNA.

This sequence originates from a man over 45 who received an inactivated influenza vaccine. The genes are TRBV18 and TRBJ2-7, with D possibly matching TRBD2 (6 bases). The sample in question was CD4+ T cells sorted from PBMCs, obtained less than 13 days after vaccination. This CDR3 is CASSPVSGSYEQYF. CDR3 in DNA: TGTGCCAGCTCACCCGTTAGCGGCTCCTACGAGCAGTACTTC.